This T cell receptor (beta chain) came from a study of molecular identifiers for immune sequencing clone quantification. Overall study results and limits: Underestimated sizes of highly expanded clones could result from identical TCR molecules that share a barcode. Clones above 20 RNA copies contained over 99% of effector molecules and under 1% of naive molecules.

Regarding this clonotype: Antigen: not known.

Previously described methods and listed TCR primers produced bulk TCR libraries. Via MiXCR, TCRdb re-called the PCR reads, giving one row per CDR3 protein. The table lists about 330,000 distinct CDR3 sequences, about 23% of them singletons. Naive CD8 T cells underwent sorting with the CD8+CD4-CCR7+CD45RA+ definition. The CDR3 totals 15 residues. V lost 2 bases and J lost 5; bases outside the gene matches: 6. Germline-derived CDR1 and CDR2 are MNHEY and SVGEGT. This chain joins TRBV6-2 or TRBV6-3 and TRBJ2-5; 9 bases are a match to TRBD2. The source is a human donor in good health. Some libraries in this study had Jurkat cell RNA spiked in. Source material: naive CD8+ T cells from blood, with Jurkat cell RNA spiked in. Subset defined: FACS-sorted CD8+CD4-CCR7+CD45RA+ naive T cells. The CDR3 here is CASSYGRGGLETQYF. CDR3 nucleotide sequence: TGTGCCAGCAGTTACGGGCGGGGGGGCCTGGAGACCCAGTACTTC.